This passage covers 27 T cell receptor beta chains from one sample sequenced in a study of blood T cell repertoires in COVID-19. Measured with immunoSEQ multiplex PCR; TCRdb has only the in-frame clones, and not every one. The sample gives 300,000 to 500,000 clones, 88% of which show up once; about 0.89% is in the top ten. Sequenced material: PBMCs or T cells enriched from blood (not recorded which). These receptors all come from a woman in her 30s with acute COVID-19.

V gene TRBV7-8 combines with J gene TRBJ2-2; 7 bases align to TRBD2. CDR1 and CDR2 (germline): SGHVS, FQNEAQ. J gave up 4 bases and V 8 bases, and 4 bases lay outside the gene matches. The CDR3 covers 13 residues. The CDR3 reads CASVGGGTGELFF. The CDR3 DNA sequence: TGTGCCAGCGTGGGGGGGGGCACCGGGGAGCTGTTTTTT.

The genes are TRBV9 and TRBJ2-7; 7 nucleotides align to TRBD1. V lost 0 bases to trimming and J lost 3 bases; unmatched junction nucleotides: 6. Germline CDR1 and CDR2: SGDLS and YYNGEE. CDR3 length equals 15 residues. This CDR3 is CASSVGRDRGYEQYF. The CDR3 DNA sequence: TGTGCCAGCAGCGTAGGACGGGACAGAGGCTACGAGCAGTACTTC.

J is TRBJ2-2 and V is TRBV28; the match to TRBD1 covers 10 bases. J lost 3 bases, V lost 2 bases, and 9 bases had no gene match. From germline, CDR1 is MDHEN and CDR2 SYDVKM. The CDR3 extends over 18 amino acids. The CDR3 here is CASSLLGTGVSDTGELFF. CDR3 nucleotide sequence: TGTGCCAGCAGTTTACTCGGGACAGGGGTTAGCGACACCGGGGAGCTGTTTTTT.

This clone was seen only once. V gene TRBV5-4 combines with J gene TRBJ2-1; 8 bases fit TRBD2. The V and J ends lost 1 base and 6 bases, in that order; junction bases with no gene match: 6. CDR1 SGHNT and CDR2 YYREEE come from the germline V gene (reference sequence). The CDR3 is made up of 15 amino acids. The CDR3 coding sequence is TGTGCCAGCAGCTTGAACGGGGGGGAGGTCAATGAGCAGTTCTTC. Amino acid sequence: CASSLNGGEVNEQFF.

V and J are TRBV7-6 and TRBJ2-2; 7 bases align to TRBD1. Germline V gene lookup returns CDR1 SGHVS and CDR2 FNYEAQ. This CDR3 has 16 residues. V gave up 3 bases and J gave up 2 bases; unmatched junction bases: 6. This CDR3 is CASSFDRVPNTGELFF. The CDR3 DNA is TGTGCCAGCAGCTTTGACAGGGTACCAAACACCGGGGAGCTGTTTTTT.

The chain has TRBV7-2 and TRBJ2-3; the match to TRBD2 covers 14 bases. CDR3 length: 15 residues. Germline CDR1 is SGHTA and CDR2 is FQGNSA. Trimming at V came to 5 bases and at J to 9 bases, leaving 7 bases not matched to a gene. The CDR3 nucleotides are TGTGCCAGCAGCAAGGGACTAGCGGGGGCGTTCACGCAGTATTTT. Translation: CASSKGLAGAFTQYF.

CDR3 residues: CAWSVSGTGSQPQHF. The CDR3 DNA reads TGTGCCTGGAGTGTATCTGGGACAGGTAGTCAGCCCCAGCATTTT. The V gene is TRBV30, the J gene TRBJ1-5, with 8 bases identical to TRBD1. V shed 0 bases, J shed 6 bases, and the junction held 7 bases outside the gene matches. This CDR3 region has 15 residues. CDR1 is GTSNPN, CDR2 SVGIG, per germline (reference sequence).

This clone came up once. The chain carries TRBV9 and TRBJ1-1; 10 nucleotides align to TRBD1. Trimming at V came to 7 bases and at J to 4 bases, leaving 22 bases not matched to a gene. The CDR3 extends over 19 amino acids. Germline V lookup: CDR1 SGDLS, CDR2 YYNGEE. CDR3 nucleotides: TGTGCCAGCCAAACGAAGGCCCCCCGGGACAGGGGTTCTGGCACTGAAGCTTTCTTT. Residues: CASQTKAPRDRGSGTEAFF.

The chain joins TRBV24-1 to TRBJ2-3; 8 bases map to TRBD2. The CDR3 contains 19 residues. CDR1 KGHDR and CDR2 SFDVKD come from the germline V gene. The V and J ends lost 5 bases and 0 bases, in that order; junction bases with no gene match: 15. The CDR3 loop reads CATSGPLGRVAGSTDTQYF. CDR3 sequence (DNA): TGTGCCACCAGTGGCCCCCTCGGAAGAGTAGCGGGAAGCACAGATACGCAGTATTTT.

The V call is TRBV13, the J call TRBJ1-4, with D perhaps TRBD1 (5 bases). V lost 5 bases to trimming and J lost 8 bases, with 15 bases between them. This CDR3 has 14 residues. Per the germline V gene, CDR1 is PRHDT and CDR2 is FYEKMQ (reference sequence). CDR3 coding DNA: TGTGCCAGCAGCCCTCCGGGGGGAGGCGAAAAACTGTTTTTT. Translating gives CASSPPGGGEKLFF.

CDR3 bases: TGTGCCATCAGTGAGGAGAGGGGGCCGGGGAAGAGCAATCAGCCCCAGCATTTT. Protein: CAISEERGPGKSNQPQHF. J is TRBJ1-5 and V is TRBV10-3, with TRBD1 identical over 7 bases. CDR1 is ENHRY, CDR2 SYGVKD, per germline. CDR3 length: 18 amino acids. J gave up 1 base and V 2 bases, and 11 bases lay outside the gene matches.

The chain employs TRBV11-2 and TRBJ2-5; D ambiguous. The CDR3 has 15 amino acids. Germline V gene data show CDR1 as SGHAT and CDR2 as FQNNGV. V lost 2 bases and J lost 1, with 11 bases in between. CDR3 in amino acids: CASSLSPSGQETQYF. CDR3 in DNA: TGTGCCAGCAGCTTAAGTCCCTCCGGCCAAGAGACCCAGTACTTC.

This chain uses TRBV5-1 with TRBJ1-2, with TRBD1 matching 8 bases. Germline V gene lookup returns CDR1 SGHRS and CDR2 YFSETQ. The CDR3 sequence is 15 residues long. Trimming removed 2 bases from V and 5 bases from J; junction bases left unmatched: 8. CDR3 in DNA: TGCGCCAGCAGCTTCGCTCCCGGGACAGGATATGGCTACACCTTC. Amino acid sequence: CASSFAPGTGYGYTF.

This chain connects TRBV3-1 (or the pseudogene TRBV3-2) to TRBJ1-2, with 8 bases that match TRBD1. This CDR3 comprises 15 residues. Germline V gene sequence: CDR1 LGHDT, CDR2 YNNKEL (reference sequence). The V segment lost 7 bases and the J segment 4 bases; nucleotides outside the gene matches: 11. The CDR3 region is CASTPGQGASYGYTF. CDR3 sequence (DNA): TGTGCCAGCACCCCTGGACAGGGAGCCTCCTATGGCTACACCTTC.

The CDR3 here is CASNEAGAVYEQYF. The CDR3 nucleotides read TGTGCCAGCAATGAAGCGGGGGCCGTCTACGAGCAGTACTTC. This chain uses TRBV27 with TRBJ2-7, with TRBD2 matching over 8 bases. Germline V gene lookup returns CDR1 MNHEY and CDR2 SMNVEV (reference sequence). The CDR3 consists of 14 residues. After removal of 7 bases from V and 3 bases from J, the junction contained 8 bases not matched to a gene.

The chain joins TRBV5-6 to TRBJ2-3; 8 nucleotides match TRBD2. The CDR3 totals 17 residues. Germline loops: CDR1 SGHDT, CDR2 YYEEEE. V dropped 0 bases and J dropped 0; count of bases not matched to a gene: 6. CDR3 DNA sequence: TGTGCCAGCAGCTTGGTGGCGGGGGGCCCTAGCACAGATACGCAGTATTTT. This encodes CASSLVAGGPSTDTQYF.

J is TRBJ1-5 and V is TRBV12-3 or TRBV12-4, with 8 bases that match TRBD1. J lost 14 bases, V lost 6 bases, and 12 bases had no gene match. The length of the CDR3 is 13 residues. The CDR3 nucleotides read TGTGCCAGCAGGGGAGCCAGCGGACAGGGAGAGCATTTT. Translated, it gives CASRGASGQGEHF.

Details on this clone: The same CDR3 is also encoded by other DNA sequences in this sample. This sequence joins TRBV24-1 and TRBJ1-5; TRBD1 agrees at 7 bases. The ends lost 4 bases at V and 4 bases at J; junction bases unmatched: 3. This CDR3 contains 14 residues. CDR1 and CDR2 from the germline V gene are KGHDR and SFDVKD. In DNA, the CDR3 is TGTGCCACCAGTGAACAGGGGAGGAATCAGCCCCAGCATTTT. Amino acids: CATSEQGRNQPQHF.

In DNA form, the CDR3 reads TGCGCCAGCAGCTTGATCGGGGGCTCTGGAAACACCATATATTTT. Amino acids: CASSLIGGSGNTIYF. This rearrangement joins TRBV5-1 to TRBJ1-3, with a possible D match to TRBD1 (5 bases). CDR3 size: 15 residues. V was clipped by 1 base and J by 0 bases, with 8 bases between them. CDR1 is SGHRS, CDR2 YFSETQ, per germline. Full variable domain (remainder filled in from reference TRBV5-1 and TRBJ1-3): KAGVTQTPRYLIKTRGQQVTLSCSPISGHRSVSWYQQTPGQGLQFLFEYFSETQRNKGNFPGRFSGRQFSNSRSEMNVSTLELGDSALYLCASSLIGGSGNTIYFGEGSWLTVV.

J is TRBJ1-1 and V is TRBV19; possible D gene TRBD1, 6 bases. The length of the CDR3 is 15 residues. V was shortened by 6 bases and J by 1 base, with 15 bases between the two germline ends. Germline assignment: CDR1 LNHDA and CDR2 SQIVND (reference sequence). The CDR3 DNA follows: TGTGCCAGTAGGCGACAGGCGGGTGGGAACACTGAAGCTTTCTTT. This gives the protein CASRRQAGGNTEAFF. Variable domain in full (rest from reference TRBV19 and TRBJ1-1): DGGITQSPKYLFRKEGQNVTLSCEQNLNHDAMYWYRQDPGQGLRLIYYSQIVNDFQKGDIAEGYSVSREKKESFPLTVTSAQKNPTAFYLCASRRQAGGNTEAFFGQGTRLTVV.

This clone came up once. This chain links TRBV2 with TRBJ1-5; TRBD1 matches 7 bases. CDR1 and CDR2 (germline): SNHLY, FYNNEI. The CDR3 has 16 residues. Germline trimming cut 6 bases from V and 1 base from J; bases unmatched to any gene: 9. The CDR3 DNA reads TGTGCCAGCAGGCCGGGACAGAGTTTAAGCAATCAGCCCCAGCATTTT. Amino acids: CASRPGQSLSNQPQHF.

This clone has only one observation. V gene TRBV5-1 combines with J gene TRBJ1-6, with D hard to call. This CDR3 is 15 amino acids long. Germline CDR1 is SGHRS and CDR2 is YFSETQ. V lost 0 bases and J 7 bases, leaving 11 bases between the germline ends. Here the CDR3 DNA reads TGCGCCAGCAGCTTGGACGTACAGCCGAATTCACCCCTCCACTTT. It encodes CASSLDVQPNSPLHF.

The V call is TRBV7-9, the J call TRBJ2-5; TRBD1 matches 9 bases. V lost 2 bases and J lost 4; bases outside the gene matches: 2. Per the germline V gene, CDR1 is SEHNR and CDR2 is FQNEAQ (reference sequence). The CDR3 loop spans 14 amino acids. For the CDR3, the DNA is TGTGCCAGCAGCTTAACAGGGGGCGTAGAGACCCAGTACTTC. It is translated as CASSLTGGVETQYF. Variable domain in full (rest from reference TRBV7-9 and TRBJ2-5): DTGVSQNPRHKITKRGQNVTFRCDPISEHNRLYWYRQTLGQGPEFLTYFQNEAQLEKSRLLSDRFSAERPKGSFSTLEIQRTEQGDSAMYLCASSLTGGVETQYFGPGTRLLVL.

The sample holds one count of this clone. This sequence joins TRBV29-1 and TRBJ2-3; TRBD1 matches at 9 bases. CDR3 size: 13 residues. Germline lookup yields CDR1 SQVTM and CDR2 ANQGSEA. Trimming took 6 bases from V and 5 from J; bases not matched to a gene: 6. This chain's CDR3 is CSVWTGVGDTQYF. CDR3 DNA sequence: TGCAGCGTCTGGACAGGGGTCGGAGATACGCAGTATTTT.

The chain recombines TRBV7-3 with TRBJ2-6, with 10 bases that match TRBD1. This CDR3 has 16 residues. V shed 5 bases, J shed 3 bases, and the junction held 4 bases outside the gene matches. Germline CDR1 reads SGHTA; CDR2 reads FQGTGA. CDR3 bases: TGTGCCAGCAGCCTAGGGGACAGGGGTGGGGCCAACGTCCTGACTTTC. It codes for CASSLGDRGGANVLTF.

The chain combines TRBV9 with TRBJ2-7, with a possible D match to TRBD2 (6 bases). V was trimmed by 3 bases and J by 6 bases, leaving 13 bases between them. Germline CDR1 reads SGDLS; CDR2 reads YYNGEE. CDR3 size: 13 residues. The CDR3 region has the DNA TGTGCCAGCAGCGGGGGTGACGGGGGCGAGCAGTACTTC. Translating it yields CASSGGDGGEQYF.

This rearrangement joins TRBV3-1 (or the pseudogene TRBV3-2) to TRBJ1-2, with a weak D call TRBD1 (5 bases). Germline V CDR1 and CDR2: LGHDT, YNNKEL (reference sequence). The CDR3 runs to 16 residues. Trimming shortened V by 1 base and J by 4 bases, and 16 bases separated the two germline ends. CDR3 sequence (DNA): TGTGCCAGCAGCCAAGGGCAGGGTAAAGTCGTCTATGGCTACACCTTC. Amino acids: CASSQGQGKVVYGYTF.